Sequencing of this TCR beta chain was carried out in a study of neurological immune-mediated disorders. This clonotype was counted ten times or more. Via MiXCR, TCRdb re-called the 5' RACE reads, giving one row per CDR3 protein. The data hold 50,000 to 60,000 distinct CDR3 sequences, with over 3.5% observed a single time. The sample was CD4+ T cells from blood. The clonotype originates from a woman in her forties with multiple sclerosis.

The CDR3 sequence: CASSYRDSNSPLHF. CDR3 coding DNA: TGCGCCAGCAGTTACCGGGACAGTAATTCACCCCTCCACTTT. V is TRBV10-2 and J is TRBJ1-6, with 7 positions matching TRBD1. The CDR3 length is 14 residues. The junction had 4 bases not matched to a gene; V was cut back by 5 bases and J by 6 bases. Germline-derived CDR1 and CDR2 are WSHSY and SAAADI.